The 14 T cell receptor beta chains presented below share a single source sample, sequenced in a study of T cell responses to AZD1222 COVID-19 vaccine. TCRdb's table, derived via immunoSEQ multiplex PCR, lists solely in-frame clones and lacks some. Here the sample spans approximately 89,000 clones, about nine tenths being singletons. This sample comprised peripheral blood, obtained on day 0 of MenACWY control vaccination. These receptors all stem from an adult in good health.

J is TRBJ1-2 and V is TRBV5-4, with 7 bases lining up with TRBD1. This CDR3 contains 16 residues. The J segment lost 0 bases and the V segment lost 4 bases, leaving 9 bases of the junction unmatched. The germline V gene encodes CDR1 SGHNT and CDR2 YYREEE (reference sequence). The CDR3 DNA sequence: TGTGCCAGCAGCGAGGGACAGCCGTTAGCTAACTATGGCTACACCTTC. This encodes CASSEGQPLANYGYTF.

This clone showed up just a few times. This chain joins TRBV7-9 and TRBJ2-2; D may be TRBD1 or TRBD2 (5 bases each). Per germline, CDR1 SEHNR and CDR2 FQNEAQ (reference sequence). Trimming stripped 0 bases from V and 3 bases from J, with 8 bases between. The CDR3 length is 15 residues. The chain's CDR3 is CASSLAGPDTGELFF. The CDR3 DNA follows: TGTGCCAGCAGCTTAGCGGGACCGGACACCGGGGAGCTGTTTTTT. The whole variable domain, filled in from reference TRBV7-9 and TRBJ2-2, reads DTGVSQNPRHKITKRGQNVTFRCDPISEHNRLYWYRQTLGQGPEFLTYFQNEAQLEKSRLLSDRFSAERPKGSFSTLEIQRTEQGDSAMYLCASSLAGPDTGELFFGEGSRLTVL.

This chain links TRBV7-2 with TRBJ1-5; 7 bases match TRBD1. Germline V gene lookup returns CDR1 SGHTA and CDR2 FQGNSA. J lost 7 bases, V lost 4 bases, and 10 bases had no gene match. The CDR3 is 15 residues long. In nucleotides, the CDR3 is TGTGCCAGCAGCTCGACACAGGGGAGGGACCAGCCCCAGCATTTT. Translation gives CASSSTQGRDQPQHF.

The CDR3 region has the DNA TGTGCCAGCAGTAGATATGGAAACACCATATATTTT. Amino acids: CASSRYGNTIYF. This chain uses TRBV28 with TRBJ1-3; D uncertain. This CDR3 is 12 amino acids long. V lost 5 bases and J lost 3, with 5 bases in between. From germline, CDR1 is MDHEN and CDR2 SYDVKM.

The V call is TRBV5-1, the J call TRBJ2-5, with a possible D match to TRBD2 (6 bases). Deletions cut 3 bases from V and 4 bases from J, with 16 bases between. The germline CDR1 and CDR2 sequences are SGHRS and YFSETQ. The length of the CDR3 is 15 residues. Here the CDR3 DNA reads TGCGCCAGCAGCTCGGGACTGGGGGGTCCAGAGACCCAGTACTTC. It translates to CASSSGLGGPETQYF.

The gene calls are TRBV27 and TRBJ1-1, with 10 bases lining up with TRBD1. After removal of 11 bases from V and 5 bases from J, the junction contained 11 bases not matched to a gene. Germline V gene lookup returns CDR1 MNHEY and CDR2 SMNVEV (reference sequence). The CDR3 is 14 amino acids. CDR3 amino acids: CAVDRDRGETEAFF. CDR3 bases: TGTGCCGTCGACCGGGACAGGGGAGAAACTGAAGCTTTCTTT.

The V and J genes are TRBV7-9 and TRBJ1-1; 8 nucleotides line up with TRBD1. Germline assignment: CDR1 SEHNR and CDR2 FQNEAQ (reference sequence). V lost 2 bases, J lost 7 bases, and 9 bases stayed unmatched. The CDR3 is made up of 15 amino acids. CDR3 loop: CASSLMTGERREAFF. CDR3 sequence (DNA): TGTGCCAGCAGCTTAATGACAGGGGAACGACGTGAAGCTTTCTTT.

The chain joins TRBV2 to TRBJ1-1, with TRBD1 matching 7 bases. The junction had 13 bases not matched to a gene; V was cut back by 9 bases and J by 0 bases. Germline values: CDR1 SNHLY, CDR2 FYNNEI. The length of the CDR3 is 16 residues. This chain's CDR3 is CARRRDSNVLNTEAFF. CDR3 DNA sequence: TGTGCCAGAAGGAGGGACAGCAACGTCTTGAACACTGAAGCTTTCTTT.

This clone was counted once. The germline gene is not matched at one end of the junction; a read error may be the cause. This chain links TRBV11-2 with TRBJ1-2; D remains ambiguous. This CDR3 has 15 residues. Per the germline V gene, CDR1 is SGHAT and CDR2 is FQNNGV. CDR3 protein: CASSLSGPPNFGYTF. CDR3 coding DNA: TGTGCCAGCAGCTTAAGCGGACCCCCAAACTTTGGCTACACCTTC.

The CDR3 region is CATSEPGQLQETQYF. CDR3 DNA sequence: TGTGCCACCAGTGAACCGGGACAGTTACAAGAGACCCAGTACTTC. The gene calls are TRBV24-1 and TRBJ2-5; 7 bases match TRBD1. J was trimmed by 2 bases and V by 4 bases; bases with no gene match: 6. In germline, CDR1 is KGHDR, CDR2 SFDVKD. CDR3 length: 15 residues.

V usage is TRBV9 and J usage is TRBJ2-7, with 12 bases that match TRBD1. This CDR3 has 14 amino acids. Germline V gene lookup returns CDR1 SGDLS and CDR2 YYNGEE. Trimming at V came to 3 bases and at J to 3 bases, leaving 1 base not matched to a gene. As DNA, the CDR3 is TGTGCCAGCAGCGGGGACAGGGGGCACTACGAGCAGTACTTC. Translating it yields CASSGDRGHYEQYF.

This clone was counted a single time. The J gene is TRBJ1-1, the V gene TRBV7-2, with 8 bases that match TRBD1. Germline lookup yields CDR1 SGHTA and CDR2 FQGNSA. The trim removed 5 bases at V and 6 bases at J, leaving 11 bases unmatched. The CDR3 covers 15 residues. The CDR3 loop reads CASSPNRGGFSEAFF. The CDR3 nucleotides read TGTGCCAGCAGCCCAAACAGGGGGGGTTTTTCTGAAGCTTTCTTT.

The V gene is TRBV11-2, the J gene TRBJ2-2, with unresolved D. The germline V gene encodes CDR1 SGHAT and CDR2 FQNNGV. The CDR3 contains 14 residues. Trimming pared 1 base from V and 5 bases from J, leaving 8 bases between. CDR3 sequence (DNA): TGTGCCAGCAGCTTAGGACGGCTGACCGGGGAGCTGTTTTTT. It encodes CASSLGRLTGELFF.

The genes are TRBV6-6 and TRBJ1-5; TRBD1 is a possible D gene (5 bases). The germline V gene has CDR1 MNHNY and CDR2 SVGAGI (reference sequence). The CDR3 has 14 amino acids. Trimming took off 1 base at V and 6 bases at J, with 10 bases between the two ends. The CDR3 sequence is CASSYLAGRQPQHF. In DNA, the CDR3 is TGTGCCAGCAGTTACTTGGCAGGGCGTCAGCCCCAGCATTTT.